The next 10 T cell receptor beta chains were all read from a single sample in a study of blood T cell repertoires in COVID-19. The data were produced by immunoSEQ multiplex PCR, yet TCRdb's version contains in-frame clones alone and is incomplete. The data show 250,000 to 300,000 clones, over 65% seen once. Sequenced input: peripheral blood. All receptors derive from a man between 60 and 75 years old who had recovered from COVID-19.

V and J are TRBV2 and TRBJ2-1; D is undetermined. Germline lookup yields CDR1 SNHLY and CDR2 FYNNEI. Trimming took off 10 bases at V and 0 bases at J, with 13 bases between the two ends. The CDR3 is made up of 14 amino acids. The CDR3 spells CATAFIASYNEQFF. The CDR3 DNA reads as TGTGCCACCGCTTTCATAGCCTCCTACAATGAGCAGTTCTTC. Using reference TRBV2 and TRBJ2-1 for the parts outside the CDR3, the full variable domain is EPEVTQTPSHQVTQMGQEVILRCVPISNHLYFYWYRQILGQKVEFLVSFYNNEISEKSEIFDDQFSVERPDGSNFTLKIRSTKLEDSAMYFCATAFIASYNEQFFGPGTRLTVL.

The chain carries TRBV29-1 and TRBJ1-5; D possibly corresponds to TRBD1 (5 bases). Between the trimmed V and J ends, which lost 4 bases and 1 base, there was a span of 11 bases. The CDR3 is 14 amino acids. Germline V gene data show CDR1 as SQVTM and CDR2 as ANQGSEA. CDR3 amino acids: CSVASGGSNQPQHF. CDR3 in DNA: TGCAGCGTTGCCAGCGGGGGGAGCAATCAGCCCCAGCATTTT.

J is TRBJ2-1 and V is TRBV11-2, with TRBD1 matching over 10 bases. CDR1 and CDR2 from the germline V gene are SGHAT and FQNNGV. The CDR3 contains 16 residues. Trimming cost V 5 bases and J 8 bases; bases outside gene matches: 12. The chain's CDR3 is CASSRRGQGDGYEQFF. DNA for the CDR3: TGTGCCAGCAGCCGACGAGGACAGGGGGATGGCTATGAGCAGTTCTTC.

The CDR3 region is CASRPTGVYQPQHF. The CDR3 DNA sequence: TGTGCCAGCAGGCCAACAGGGGTCTATCAGCCCCAGCATTTT. The chain couples TRBV27 to TRBJ1-5; 7 nucleotides match TRBD1. Germline V gives CDR1 MNHEY, CDR2 SMNVEV (reference sequence). CDR3 length: 14 residues. V was clipped by 6 bases and J by 5 bases; unmatched bases: 7.

Here the CDR3 reads CASSLGGRLSGNTIYF. The CDR3 region has the DNA TGTGCCAGCAGCTTGGGAGGTCGGCTCTCTGGAAACACCATATATTTT. V and J are TRBV5-5 and TRBJ1-3; D is unclear. Trimming removed 0 bases at V and 0 bases at J, with 10 bases between. The CDR3 is 16 amino acids. Germline-derived CDR1 and CDR2 are SGHKS and YYEKEE (reference sequence).

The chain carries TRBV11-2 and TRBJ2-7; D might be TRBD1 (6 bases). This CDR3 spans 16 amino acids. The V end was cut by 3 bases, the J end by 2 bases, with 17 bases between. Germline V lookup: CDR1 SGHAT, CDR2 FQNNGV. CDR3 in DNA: TGTGCCAGCAGCTTCGGGTGGGGGCGGAGAGCCTACGAGCAGTACTTC. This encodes CASSFGWGRRAYEQYF.

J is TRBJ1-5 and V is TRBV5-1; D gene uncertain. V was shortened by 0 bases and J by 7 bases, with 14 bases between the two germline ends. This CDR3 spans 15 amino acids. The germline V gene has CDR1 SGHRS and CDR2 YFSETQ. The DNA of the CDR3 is TGCGCCAGCAGCTTGGGGGGTAGGGCGGGACAGCCCCAGCATTTT. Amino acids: CASSLGGRAGQPQHF.

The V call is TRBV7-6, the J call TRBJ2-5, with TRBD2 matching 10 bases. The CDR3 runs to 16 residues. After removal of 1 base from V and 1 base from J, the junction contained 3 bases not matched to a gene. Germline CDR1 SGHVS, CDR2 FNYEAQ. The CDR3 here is CASSLGLAGGQETQYF. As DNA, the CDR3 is TGTGCCAGCAGCTTAGGATTAGCGGGGGGCCAAGAGACCCAGTACTTC.

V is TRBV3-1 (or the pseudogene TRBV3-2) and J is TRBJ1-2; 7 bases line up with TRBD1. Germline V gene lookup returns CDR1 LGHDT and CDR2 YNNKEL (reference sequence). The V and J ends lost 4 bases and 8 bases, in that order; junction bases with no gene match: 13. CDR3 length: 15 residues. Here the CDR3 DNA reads TGTGCCAGCAGCCCTTCCCAGGGGGGCCCCCGGGGCTACACCTTC. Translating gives CASSPSQGGPRGYTF.

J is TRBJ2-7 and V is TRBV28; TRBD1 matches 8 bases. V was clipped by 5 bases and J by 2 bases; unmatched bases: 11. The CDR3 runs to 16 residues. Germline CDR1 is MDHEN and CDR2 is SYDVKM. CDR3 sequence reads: CASSGPGTGYAYEQYF. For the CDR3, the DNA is TGTGCCAGCAGTGGGCCCGGGACAGGATATGCCTACGAGCAGTACTTC.